The rows below give T cell receptor beta chains drawn from one sample of a study of T-cell reconstitution after alpha-beta-depleted transplantation in children. Each CDR3 protein gets one entry after TCRdb re-called the PCR reads with MiXCR. The sample holds approximately 250,000 distinct CDR3 sequences, roughly a quarter seen once. The sequencing here drew on PBMCs, taken before TCRalphabeta/CD19-depleted stem cell transplant. The receptors were gathered from a girl aged 2-10 years with Fanconi anemia, due to receive a stem cell transplant. Both conserved end residues are part of each CDR3. The D gene is left open where the match is weak. Expanded clones are given a class, and other clones once, few, many or no size at all.

size | J | V | D | CDR3 | DNA
. | TRBJ2-5 | TRBV29-1 | TRBD1 | CSITGTVQETQYF | TGCAGCATAACCGGGACAGTCCAAGAGACCCAGTACTTC
few | TRBJ2-1 | TRBV29-1 | TRBD1 | CSGLGQDSSSSYNEQFF | TGCAGCGGTCTGGGACAGGATAGCTCCAGCTCCTACAATGAGCAGTTCTTC
many | TRBJ2-5 | TRBV25-1 | . | CASTGPQGGWGQETQYF | TGTGCCAGCACCGGCCCCCAGGGTGGATGGGGTCAAGAGACCCAGTACTTC
many | TRBJ2-7 | TRBV6-1 | TRBD2 | CASSKTSETYEQYF | TGTGCCAGCAGTAAGACTAGCGAGACCTACGAGCAGTACTTC
. | TRBJ2-7 | TRBV20-1 | . | CSASGAGRTSSYEQYF | TGCAGTGCTAGTGGGGCTGGGCGGACCAGCTCCTACGAGCAGTACTTC
. | TRBJ2-1 | TRBV14 | . | CASSQPDGGNEQFF | TGTGCCAGCAGCCAACCAGACGGGGGCAATGAGCAGTTCTTC
few | TRBJ2-3 | TRBV7-2 | TRBD2 | CASSLPGGPGTDTQYF | TGTGCCAGCAGCTTACCGGGAGGACCGGGCACAGATACGCAGTATTTT
many | TRBJ2-7 | TRBV10-3 | . | CAIGMLERADYEQYF | TGTGCCATCGGGATGCTTGAGAGGGCGGACTACGAGCAGTACTTC
few | TRBJ1-2 | TRBV6-1 | . | CASSELGFYGYTF | TGTGCCAGCAGTGAATTAGGATTCTATGGCTACACCTTC
many | TRBJ2-5 | TRBV20-1 | . | CSAVGRQETQYF | TGCAGTGCAGTGGGACGGCAAGAGACCCAGTACTTC
many | TRBJ2-3 | TRBV29-1 | TRBD1 | CSVGDRASDTQYF | TGCAGCGTGGGGGACAGGGCATCGGATACGCAGTATTTT
many | TRBJ2-5 | TRBV29-1 | . | CSVEDWKGRETQYF | TGCAGCGTTGAAGATTGGAAGGGGAGAGAGACCCAGTACTTC
. | TRBJ2-7 | TRBV7-3 | TRBD1 | CASSLFGGQGVAEQYF | TGTGCCAGCAGCTTATTTGGGGGACAGGGGGTCGCCGAGCAGTACTTC
few | TRBJ1-6 | TRBV23-1 | . | CASSRNNRPRYNSPLHF | TGCGCCAGCAGTCGTAACAACAGGCCCCGCTATAATTCACCCCTCCACTTT
. | TRBJ2-5 | TRBV20-1 | TRBD2 | CSASTLREDRETQYF | TGCAGTGCTAGTACTTTGCGGGAGGATAGAGAGACCCAGTACTTC
many | TRBJ2-1 | TRBV20-1 | TRBD1 | CSARDLGTGDPYNEQFF | TGCAGTGCTAGAGATCTCGGGACAGGGGATCCTTACAATGAGCAGTTCTTC
. | TRBJ2-1 | TRBV7-3 | TRBD2 | CASSLTGTSGGIYNEQFF | TGTGCCAGCAGCTTAACGGGTACTAGCGGGGGAATCTACAATGAGCAGTTCTTC
few | TRBJ2-1 | TRBV7-2 | . | CASSWGGAVSYNEQFF | TGTGCCAGCAGCTGGGGGGGGGCGGTATCCTACAATGAGCAGTTCTTC
few | TRBJ2-6 | TRBV25-1 | . | CASSESRGLGANVLTF | TGTGCCAGCAGTGAATCTCGGGGGCTTGGGGCCAACGTCCTGACTTTC
few | TRBJ1-5 | TRBV27 | TRBD1 | CASSLSTGVQPQHF | TGTGCCAGCAGTTTATCAACAGGGGTTCAGCCCCAGCATTTT
. | TRBJ1-5 | TRBV29-1 | TRBD1 | CSAVTGNNQPQHF | TGCAGCGCGGTGACAGGGAACAATCAGCCCCAGCATTTT
. | TRBJ2-1 | TRBV4-1 | TRBD1 | CASSQGPGGADEQFF | TGCGCCAGCAGCCAAGGCCCAGGGGGCGCGGATGAGCAGTTCTTC
many | TRBJ1-5 | TRBV20-1 | . | CSAALGGLIQHVGQPQHF | TGCAGTGCCGCCCTTGGCGGATTAATCCAACATGTAGGCCAGCCCCAGCATTTT
. | TRBJ1-2 | TRBV20-1 | . | CSARDASQGTSNYGYTF | TGCAGTGCTAGAGACGCCTCCCAGGGGACCTCTAACTATGGCTACACCTTC
. | TRBJ2-7 | TRBV12-3/TRBV12-4 | . | CASSFQGMGDEQYF | TGTGCCAGCAGTTTCCAGGGAATGGGGGACGAGCAGTACTTC
many | TRBJ2-7 | TRBV29-1 | . | CSVEGLYEQYF | TGCAGCGTTGAAGGGCTCTACGAGCAGTACTTC
. | TRBJ1-3 | TRBV20-1 | . | CSAQGNTIYF | TGCAGTGCGCAGGGAAACACCATATATTTT
few | TRBJ2-1 | TRBV18 | . | CASSPLWQASSYNEQFF | .
few | TRBJ2-1 | TRBV28 | TRBD2 | CASSGLFYNEQFF | TGTGCATCTAGCGGGCTTTTCTACAATGAGCAGTTCTTC
. | TRBJ2-3 | TRBV12-3/TRBV12-4 | . | CASSFRTGTDTQYF | TGTGCCAGCAGTTTCAGGACCGGCACAGATACGCAGTATTTT
. | TRBJ2-3 | TRBV20-1 | . | CSARTGKAQYF | TGCAGTGCTCGAACAGGGAAGGCGCAGTATTTT
once | TRBJ2-5 | TRBV27 | TRBD2 | CASSLSASGGQETQYF | TGTGCCAGCAGTTTATCGGCTAGCGGGGGACAAGAGACCCAGTACTTC
. | TRBJ2-7 | TRBV12-3/TRBV12-4 | . | CASSLGDISYEQYF | TGTGCCAGCAGTTTAGGGGACATTTCCTACGAGCAGTACTTC
many | TRBJ2-5 | TRBV20-1 | TRBD2 | CSVRLARETQYF | TGCAGTGTAAGACTAGCGAGGGAGACCCAGTACTTC
many | TRBJ2-5 | TRBV29-1 | . | CSVGTGETQYF | TGCAGCGTTGGGACTGGGGAGACCCAGTACTTC
many | TRBJ2-7 | TRBV20-1 | TRBD1 | CSARYRDRSSYEQYF | TGCAGTGCTAGGTACCGGGACAGGAGCTCCTACGAGCAGTACTTC
many | TRBJ2-1 | TRBV15 | TRBD2 | CATSRDLVGSGDQQFF | TGTGCCACCAGCAGAGATCTAGTCGGTAGCGGGGACCAGCAGTTCTTC
many | TRBJ2-1 | TRBV7-2 | TRBD2 | CASSSTSGGSYNEQFF | TGTGCCAGCAGCTCGACTAGCGGGGGTTCCTACAATGAGCAGTTCTTC
few | TRBJ1-2 | TRBV20-1 | TRBD1 | CSARDRVGQGARNYGYTF | TGCAGTGCTAGAGATAGAGTGGGACAGGGGGCGAGAAACTATGGCTACACCTTC
many | TRBJ2-7 | TRBV29-1 | . | CSVENGSSYEQYF | TGCAGCGTTGAAAACGGGAGCTCCTACGAGCAGTACTTC
many | TRBJ2-7 | TRBV5-6 | . | CASSLGGLYEQYF | TGTGCCAGCAGCTTGGGGGGTCTCTACGAGCAGTACTTC
. | TRBJ2-7 | TRBV5-5 | TRBD1 | CASSLVPGGAYEQYF | TGTGCCAGCAGCTTGGTTCCAGGGGGCGCCTACGAGCAGTACTTC
. | TRBJ2-1 | TRBV20-1 | . | CSASTSDANNEQFF | TGCAGTGCTAGCACGTCGGACGCTAACAATGAGCAGTTCTTC
. | TRBJ2-7 | TRBV5-1 | . | CASSLPGEYEQYF | TGCGCCAGCAGCTTGCCCGGAGAGTACGAGCAGTACTTC
. | TRBJ2-5 | TRBV24-1 | . | CATSESGSQETQYF | TGTGCCACCAGTGAGTCAGGGTCCCAAGAGACCCAGTACTTC